Given below is one T cell receptor beta chain in context. What it binds is unknown. The data were obtained in a study of shared clonotypes between healthy human individuals. CD8 cells regarded as naive lacked CD45RO, were positively chosen for CCR7, and omitted terminally differentiated effector memory CD45RA+ cells. Findings and caveats of the study: Generation probability values for non-shared clonotypes were lower than those for clonotypes shared by all four donors. Generally, naive subsets (rather than memory subsets) showed larger estimated richness.

The sorted-subset replicate PCRs were given around 200 ng DNA, which is 30,000 or so T cell genomes. Measured with immunoSEQ multiplex PCR; TCRdb has only the in-frame clones, and not every one. The repertoire includes about 2 million clones, about 94% of them detected once, and around 1.1% sits in the top ten. The CDR3 is 13 amino acids. Looked up from germline, CDR1 is SEHNR and CDR2 is FQNEAQ (reference sequence). Trimming took 8 bases from V and 0 from J, leaving 11 bases between them. Sequenced material: naive CD8+ T cells sorted from blood. The V gene is TRBV7-9, the J gene TRBJ2-7; D is perhaps TRBD2 (6 bases). This sequence originates from a man between 18 and 35 years old in good health. The CDR3 DNA reads as TGTGCCAGCCGCGGGATTAGCTCCTACGAGCAGTACTTC. The encoded protein is CASRGISSYEQYF.